This T cell receptor (beta chain) came from a study of blood T cell repertoires in COVID-19. As for the study in general: Spain, Italy and the United States supplied samples that represented acute and convalescent COVID-19.

In the original workflow: Counts of nucleated cells, estimated from reference gene primer amplification, were obtained. Method: immunoSEQ multiplex PCR; TCRdb's copy keeps in-frame clones and lacks some. V and J calls plus clone size are reproduced from that table; the DNA served to infer D and trimming. Counted here are roughly 570,000 clones, around 90% occurring once; the ten biggest clones make up around 7.8%. Sequencing was done on a sample of peripheral blood. The origin of this receptor is a woman aged 45-59 years with COVID-19, enrolled during active disease.

The CDR3, as DNA: TGTGCCACCAGTGAGTTGATGGACAGGGAAGAAGCTTTCTTT. Protein: CATSELMDREEAFF. The chain carries TRBV24-1 and TRBJ1-1; TRBD1 agrees at 8 bases. The CDR3 consists of 14 residues. Germline CDR1 KGHDR, CDR2 SFDVKD. V was clipped by 4 bases and J by 8 bases; unmatched bases: 8.